The source of this T cell receptor beta chain is a study of T cells after yellow fever vaccination. Study-wide results and limits: Some clonotypes were seen in both the CD4 and the CD8 compartments. These made up a small share and likely arose from convergent recombination. Most primary-vaccination clones recurred post-booster (roughly 96% CD4, just over 85% CD8).

Remarks on this clonotype: What it binds is not known.

The CDR3 contains 12 residues. V was trimmed by 6 bases and J by 3 bases, leaving 8 bases between them. CDR1 ENHRY and CDR2 SYGVKD come from the germline V gene. TCRdb reanalysed the 5' RACE reads using MiXCR and keeps one entry per CDR3 protein. The sample lists just over 250,000 distinct CDR3 sequences; 5.2% were seen once. This chain uses TRBV10-3 with TRBJ2-5; possibly TRBD1 or TRBD2 for D (5 bases each). The sequence was collected from a man aged 18 to 29 who received the YFV17D yellow fever vaccine. Sequenced material: CD4+ T cells sorted from PBMCs, taken on the day of the yellow fever booster vaccination. CDR3 bases: TGTGCCATCAGGGGGGAAAAAGAGACCCAGTACTTC. The encoded protein is CAIRGEKETQYF.